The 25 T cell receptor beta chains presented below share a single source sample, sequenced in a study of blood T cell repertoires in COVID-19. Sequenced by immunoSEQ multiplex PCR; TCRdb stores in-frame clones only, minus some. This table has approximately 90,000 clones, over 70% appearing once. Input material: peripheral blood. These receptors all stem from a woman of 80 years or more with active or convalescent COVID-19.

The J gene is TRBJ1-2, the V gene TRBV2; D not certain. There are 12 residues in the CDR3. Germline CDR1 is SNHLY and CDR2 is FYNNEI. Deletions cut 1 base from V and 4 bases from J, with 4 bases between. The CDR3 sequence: CASSEDSYGYTF. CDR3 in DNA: TGTGCCAGCAGTGAAGACAGCTATGGCTACACCTTC.

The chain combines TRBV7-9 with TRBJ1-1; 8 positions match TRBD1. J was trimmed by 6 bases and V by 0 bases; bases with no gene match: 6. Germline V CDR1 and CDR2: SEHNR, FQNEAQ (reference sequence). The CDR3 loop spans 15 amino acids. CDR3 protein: CASSLAKGQGSEAFF. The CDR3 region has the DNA TGTGCCAGCAGCTTAGCTAAAGGACAGGGATCTGAAGCTTTCTTT.

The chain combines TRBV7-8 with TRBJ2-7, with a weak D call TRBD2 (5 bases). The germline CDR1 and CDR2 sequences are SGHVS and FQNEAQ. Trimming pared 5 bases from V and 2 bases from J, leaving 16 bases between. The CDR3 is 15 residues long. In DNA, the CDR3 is TGTGCCAGCAGCCCGACCAGCGGAGCCACCTACGAGCAGTACTTC. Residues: CASSPTSGATYEQYF. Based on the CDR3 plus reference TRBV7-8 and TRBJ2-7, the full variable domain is GAGVSQSPRYKVAKRGQDVALRCDPISGHVSLFWYQQALGQGPEFLTYFQNEAQLDKSGLPSDRFFAERPEGSVSTLKIQRTQQEDSAVYLCASSPTSGATYEQYFGPGTRLTVT.

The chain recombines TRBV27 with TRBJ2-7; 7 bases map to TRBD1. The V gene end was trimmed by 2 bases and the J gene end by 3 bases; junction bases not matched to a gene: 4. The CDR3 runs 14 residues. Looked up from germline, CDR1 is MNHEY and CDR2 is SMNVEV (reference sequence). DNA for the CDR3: TGTGCCAGCAGTTTAGGCAGGGGGTTCTACGAGCAGTACTTC. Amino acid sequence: CASSLGRGFYEQYF.

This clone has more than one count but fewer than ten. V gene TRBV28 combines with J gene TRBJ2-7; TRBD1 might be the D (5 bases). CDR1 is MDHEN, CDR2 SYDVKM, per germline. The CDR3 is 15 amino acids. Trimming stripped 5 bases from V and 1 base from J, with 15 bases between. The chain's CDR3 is CASSPTTERSYEQYF. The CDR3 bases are TGTGCCAGCAGTCCGACGACAGAGAGGTCCTACGAGCAGTACTTC.

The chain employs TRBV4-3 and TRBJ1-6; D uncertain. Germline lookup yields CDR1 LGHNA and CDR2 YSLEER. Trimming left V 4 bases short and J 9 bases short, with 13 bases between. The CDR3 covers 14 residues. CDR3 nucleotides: TGCGCCAGCAGCCCCCAATTTGGTAGTTCACCCCTCCACTTT. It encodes CASSPQFGSSPLHF.

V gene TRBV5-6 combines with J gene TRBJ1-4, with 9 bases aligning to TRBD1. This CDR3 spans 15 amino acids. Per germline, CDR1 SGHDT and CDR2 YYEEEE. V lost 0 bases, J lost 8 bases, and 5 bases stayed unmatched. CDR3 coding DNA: TGTGCCAGCAGCTTGGGGCGACAGGGGGGAGAAAAACTGTTTTTT. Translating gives CASSLGRQGGEKLFF.

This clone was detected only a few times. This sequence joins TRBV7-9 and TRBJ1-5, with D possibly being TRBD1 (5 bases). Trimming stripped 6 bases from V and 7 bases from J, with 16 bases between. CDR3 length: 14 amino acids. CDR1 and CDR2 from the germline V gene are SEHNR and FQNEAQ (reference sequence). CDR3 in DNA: TGTGCCAGCAGTCGAGGCAGGGATGGACAGCCCCAGCATTTT. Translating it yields CASSRGRDGQPQHF.

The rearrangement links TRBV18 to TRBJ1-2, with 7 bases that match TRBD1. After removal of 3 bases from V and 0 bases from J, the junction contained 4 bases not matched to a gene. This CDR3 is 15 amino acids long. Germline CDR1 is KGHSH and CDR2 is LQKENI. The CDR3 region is CASSPGTVANYGYTF. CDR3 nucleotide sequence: TGTGCCAGCTCACCTGGGACAGTAGCTAACTATGGCTACACCTTC. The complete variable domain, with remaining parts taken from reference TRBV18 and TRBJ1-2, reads NAGVMQNPRHLVRRRGQEARLRCSPMKGHSHVYWYRQLPEEGLKFMVYLQKENIIDESGMPKERFSAEFPKEGPSILRIQQVVRGDSAAYFCASSPGTVANYGYTFGSGTRLTVV.

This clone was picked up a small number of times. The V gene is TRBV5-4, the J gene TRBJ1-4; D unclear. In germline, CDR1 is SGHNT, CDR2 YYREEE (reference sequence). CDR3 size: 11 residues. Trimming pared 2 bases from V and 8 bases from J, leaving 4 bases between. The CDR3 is CASSFGEKLFF. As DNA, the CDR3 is TGTGCCAGCAGCTTCGGGGAAAAACTGTTTTTT.

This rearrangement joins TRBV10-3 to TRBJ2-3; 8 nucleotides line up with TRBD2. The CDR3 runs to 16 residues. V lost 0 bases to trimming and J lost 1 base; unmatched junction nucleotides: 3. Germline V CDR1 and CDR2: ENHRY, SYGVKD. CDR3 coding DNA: TGTGCCATCAGTGAGTCGCAAGCGGGGGGCACAGATACGCAGTATTTT. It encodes CAISESQAGGTDTQYF.

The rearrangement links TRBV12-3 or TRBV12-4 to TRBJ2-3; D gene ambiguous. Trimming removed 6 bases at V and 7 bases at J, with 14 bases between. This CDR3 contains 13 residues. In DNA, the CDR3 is TGTGCCAGCAGCATTAAGAGTATACATACGCAGTATTTT. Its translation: CASSIKSIHTQYF.

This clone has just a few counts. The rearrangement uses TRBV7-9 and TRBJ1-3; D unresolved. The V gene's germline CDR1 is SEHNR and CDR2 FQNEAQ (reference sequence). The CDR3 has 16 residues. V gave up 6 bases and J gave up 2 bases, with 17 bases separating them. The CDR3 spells CASRLIRVEAGNTIYF. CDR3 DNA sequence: TGTGCCAGCAGACTCATACGGGTAGAGGCTGGAAACACCATATATTTT.

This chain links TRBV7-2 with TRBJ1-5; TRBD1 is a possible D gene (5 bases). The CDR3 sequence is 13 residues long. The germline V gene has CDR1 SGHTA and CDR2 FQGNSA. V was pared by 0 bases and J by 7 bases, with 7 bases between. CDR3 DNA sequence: TGTGCCAGCAGCTTAGCCGGGGGGCAGCCCCAGCATTTT. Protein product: CASSLAGGQPQHF.

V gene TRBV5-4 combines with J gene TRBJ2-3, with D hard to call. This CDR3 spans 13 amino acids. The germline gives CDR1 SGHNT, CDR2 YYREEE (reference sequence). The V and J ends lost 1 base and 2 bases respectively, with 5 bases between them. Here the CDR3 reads CASSLSHTDTQYF. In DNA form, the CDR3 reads TGTGCCAGCAGCTTGTCACACACAGATACGCAGTATTTT.

The CDR3, as DNA: TGTGCCAGCAGTTCATCGACAGGGGGGACTGAAGCTTTCTTT. Protein sequence: CASSSSTGGTEAFF. J is TRBJ1-1 and V is TRBV6-2 or TRBV6-3, with TRBD1 identical over 9 bases. J was trimmed by 5 bases and V by 4 bases; bases with no gene match: 5. The germline V gene encodes CDR1 MNHEY and CDR2 SVGEGT. The CDR3 is 14 amino acids.

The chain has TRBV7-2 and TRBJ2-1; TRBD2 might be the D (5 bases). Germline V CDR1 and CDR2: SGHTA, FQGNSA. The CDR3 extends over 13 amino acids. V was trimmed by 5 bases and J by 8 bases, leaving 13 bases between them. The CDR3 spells CASSLDPGYEQFF. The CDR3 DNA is TGTGCCAGCAGCCTAGATCCGGGGTATGAGCAGTTCTTC.

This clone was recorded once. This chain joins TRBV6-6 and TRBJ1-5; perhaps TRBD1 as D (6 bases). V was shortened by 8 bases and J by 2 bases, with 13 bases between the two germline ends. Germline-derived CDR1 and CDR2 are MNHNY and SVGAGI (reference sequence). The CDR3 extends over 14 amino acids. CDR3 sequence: CASHRDLGNQPQHF. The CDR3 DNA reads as TGTGCCAGCCACAGGGACCTTGGCAATCAGCCCCAGCATTTT.

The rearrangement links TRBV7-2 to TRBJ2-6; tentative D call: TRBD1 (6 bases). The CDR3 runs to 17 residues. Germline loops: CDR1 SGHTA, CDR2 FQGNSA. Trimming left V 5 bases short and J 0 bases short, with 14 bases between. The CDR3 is CASSPTGASSGANVLTF. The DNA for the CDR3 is TGTGCCAGCAGCCCGACAGGTGCAAGCTCTGGGGCCAACGTCCTGACTTTC.

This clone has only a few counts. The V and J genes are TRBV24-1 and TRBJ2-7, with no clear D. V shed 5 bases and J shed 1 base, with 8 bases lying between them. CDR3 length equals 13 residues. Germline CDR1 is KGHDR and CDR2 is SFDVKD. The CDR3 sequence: CATSGYSSYEQYF. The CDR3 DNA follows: TGTGCCACCAGTGGATACAGTTCCTACGAGCAGTACTTC.

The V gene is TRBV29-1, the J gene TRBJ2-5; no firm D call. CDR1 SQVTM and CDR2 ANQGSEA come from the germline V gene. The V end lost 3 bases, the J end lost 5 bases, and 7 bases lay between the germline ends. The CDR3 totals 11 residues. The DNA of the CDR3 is TGCAGCGTTGACTTACGGGAGACCCAGTACTTC. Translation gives CSVDLRETQYF.

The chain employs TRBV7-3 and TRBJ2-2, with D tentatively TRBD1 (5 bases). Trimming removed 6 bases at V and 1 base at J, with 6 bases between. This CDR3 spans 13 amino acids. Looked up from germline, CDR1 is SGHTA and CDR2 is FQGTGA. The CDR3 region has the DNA TGTGCCAGCAGAGGGGAGAACACCGGGGAGCTGTTTTTT. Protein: CASRGENTGELFF.

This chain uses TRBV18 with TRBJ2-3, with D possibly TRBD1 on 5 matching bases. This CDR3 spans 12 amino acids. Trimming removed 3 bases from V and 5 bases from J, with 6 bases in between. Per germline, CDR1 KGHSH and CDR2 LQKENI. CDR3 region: CASSPQGDTQYF. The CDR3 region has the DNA TGTGCCAGCTCACCCCAGGGAGATACGCAGTATTTT.

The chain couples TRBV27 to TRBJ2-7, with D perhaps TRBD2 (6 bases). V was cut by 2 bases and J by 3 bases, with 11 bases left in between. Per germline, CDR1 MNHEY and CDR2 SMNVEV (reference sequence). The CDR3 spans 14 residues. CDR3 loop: CASSLAGPNYEQYF. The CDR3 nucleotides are TGTGCCAGCAGTTTAGCGGGGCCAAACTACGAGCAGTACTTC.

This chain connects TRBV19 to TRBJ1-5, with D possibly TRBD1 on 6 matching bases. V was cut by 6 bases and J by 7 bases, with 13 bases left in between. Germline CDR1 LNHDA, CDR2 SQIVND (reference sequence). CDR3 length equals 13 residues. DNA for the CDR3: TGTGCCAGTAGCACACAGGGCGGACAGCCCCAGCATTTT. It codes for CASSTQGGQPQHF.